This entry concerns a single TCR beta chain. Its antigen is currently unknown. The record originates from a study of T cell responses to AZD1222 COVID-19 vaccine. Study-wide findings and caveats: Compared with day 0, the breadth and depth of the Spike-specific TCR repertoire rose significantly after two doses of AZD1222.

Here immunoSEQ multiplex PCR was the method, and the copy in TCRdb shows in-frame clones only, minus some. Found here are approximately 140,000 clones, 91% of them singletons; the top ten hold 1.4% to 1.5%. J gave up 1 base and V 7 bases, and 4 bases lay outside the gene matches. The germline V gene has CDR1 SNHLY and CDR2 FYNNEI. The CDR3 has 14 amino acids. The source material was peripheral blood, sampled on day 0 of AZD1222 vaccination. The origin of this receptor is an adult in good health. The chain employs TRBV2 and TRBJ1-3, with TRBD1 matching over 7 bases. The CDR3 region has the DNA TGTGCCAGCACCACAGGGGCTTCTGGAAACACCATATATTTT. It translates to CASTTGASGNTIYF. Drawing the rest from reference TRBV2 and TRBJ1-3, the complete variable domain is EPEVTQTPSHQVTQMGQEVILRCVPISNHLYFYWYRQILGQKVEFLVSFYNNEISEKSEIFDDQFSVERPDGSNFTLKIRSTKLEDSAMYFCASTTGASGNTIYFGEGSWLTVV.